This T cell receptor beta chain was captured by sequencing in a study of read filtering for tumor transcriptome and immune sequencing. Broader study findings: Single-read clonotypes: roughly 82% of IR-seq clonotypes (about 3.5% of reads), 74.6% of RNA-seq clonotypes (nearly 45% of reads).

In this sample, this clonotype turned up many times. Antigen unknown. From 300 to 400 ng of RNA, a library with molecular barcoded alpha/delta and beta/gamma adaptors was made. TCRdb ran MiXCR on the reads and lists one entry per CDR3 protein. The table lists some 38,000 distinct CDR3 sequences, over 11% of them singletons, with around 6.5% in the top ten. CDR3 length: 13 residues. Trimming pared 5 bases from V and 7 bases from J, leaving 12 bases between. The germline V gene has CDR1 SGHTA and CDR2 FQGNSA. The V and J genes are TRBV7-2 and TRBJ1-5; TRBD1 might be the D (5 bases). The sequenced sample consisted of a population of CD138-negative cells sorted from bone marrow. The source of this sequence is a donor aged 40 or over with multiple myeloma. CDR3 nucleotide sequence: TGTGCCAGCAGCCGCAGGGAGGAGCAGCCCCAGCATTTT. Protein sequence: CASSRREEQPQHF.